The subject of this entry is one TCR beta chain. The ends were cut back, 2 bases at V and 0 bases at J, with 7 bases in the middle. The CDR3 runs to 14 residues. Germline CDR1 is MDHEN and CDR2 is SYDVKM. The sample is drawn from a study of blood T cell repertoires in COVID-19. Overall study: Some COVID-19 samples were acute and others convalescent; all came from the United States, Italy and Spain. PBMCs, B-cell-depleted T cells, or T cells provided the cDNA or gDNA that made up the material.

The study recruited people aged about 18 to 95 years across about 25 US areas. Membership in each cohort depended on participant-reported clinical history. Generated by immunoSEQ multiplex PCR, the TCRdb table keeps only in-frame clones and is missing some. The sample includes 200,000 to 300,000 clones, roughly 85% seen only once; the top ten take about 9.1%. The receptor's source is a woman between 45 and 65 years old with acute COVID-19. The specimen was PBMCs or T cells enriched from blood (not recorded which). The rearrangement joins TRBV28 to TRBJ1-1; a weak D match, TRBD1 (5 bases). The CDR3 loop reads CASSLPGMNTEAFF. DNA for the CDR3: TGTGCCAGCAGTTTACCAGGGATGAACACTGAAGCTTTCTTT.